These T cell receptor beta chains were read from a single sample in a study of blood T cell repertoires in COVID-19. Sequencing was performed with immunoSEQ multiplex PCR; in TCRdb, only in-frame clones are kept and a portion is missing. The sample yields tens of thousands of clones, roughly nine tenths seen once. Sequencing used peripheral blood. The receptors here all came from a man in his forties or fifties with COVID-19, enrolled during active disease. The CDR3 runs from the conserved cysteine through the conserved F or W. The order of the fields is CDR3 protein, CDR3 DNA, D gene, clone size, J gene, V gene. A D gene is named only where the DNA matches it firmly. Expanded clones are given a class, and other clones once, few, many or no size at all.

CASSLGQGIVYEQYF TGTGCCAGCAGCTTGGGACAGGGGATCGTCTACGAGCAGTACTTC TRBD1 . TRBJ2-7 TRBV5-4
CASSLMGGVANSPLHF TGTGCCAGCAGCCTAATGGGGGGGGTTGCGAATTCACCCCTCCACTTT . . TRBJ1-6 TRBV7-2
CAWSVEQGGSPLHF TGTGCCTGGAGTGTCGAACAGGGCGGTTCACCCCTCCACTTT . . TRBJ1-6 TRBV30
CASSPASGGMYNEQFF TGTGCCAGCTCACCGGCTAGCGGGGGTATGTACAATGAGCAGTTCTTC TRBD2 . TRBJ2-1 TRBV18
CASSWDRGNAGYTF TGTGCCAGCAGCTGGGACAGGGGTAACGCTGGCTACACCTTC TRBD1 . TRBJ1-2 TRBV5-4
CSVVGTSGRPTDTQYF TGCAGCGTTGTCGGGACTAGCGGGCGCCCCACAGATACGCAGTATTTT TRBD2 . TRBJ2-3 TRBV29-1
CAWSNIYNSPLHF TGTGCCTGGAGCAACATCTATAATTCACCCCTCCACTTT . . TRBJ1-6 TRBV30
CASSLRQGAHEQFF TGTGCCAGTAGCCTGCGACAGGGGGCCCATGAGCAGTTCTTC TRBD1 . TRBJ2-1 TRBV19
CAWSVPGLSPLHF TGTGCCTGGAGTGTACCGGGACTGTCACCCCTCCACTTT . . TRBJ1-6 TRBV30
CASSSGGTGGSNSPLHF TGTGCCAGCAGTTCGGGGGGGACAGGGGGCTCGAATTCACCCCTCCACTTT TRBD1 . TRBJ1-6 TRBV28
CASSGGQPNSNQPQHF TGTGCCAGCAGTGGGGGACAGCCCAATAGCAATCAGCCCCAGCATTTT TRBD1 . TRBJ1-5 TRBV6-1
CASSLDSQTYGYTF TGTGCCAGCAGCTTGGACAGCCAAACTTATGGCTACACCTTC . once TRBJ1-2 TRBV5-6
CASSAREIGSDTQYF TGCGCCAGCAGCGCCCGGGAAATAGGCTCAGATACGCAGTATTTT . . TRBJ2-3 TRBV5-1
CASSQFAGAYEQYF TGTGCCAGCAGCCAATTCGCAGGTGCCTACGAGCAGTACTTC . once TRBJ2-7 TRBV4-2
CASAPDTSQSPNTQYF TGCGCCAGCGCTCCAGATACTAGTCAATCCCCCAATACGCAGTATTTT . . TRBJ2-3 TRBV5-1
CASSQGSGYTF TGTGCCAGCAGCCAGGGCTCGGGCTACACCTTC . once TRBJ1-2 TRBV6-5
CAWSETVGKPEAFF TGTGCCTGGAGTGAGACAGTGGGAAAACCTGAAGCTTTCTTT . . TRBJ1-1 TRBV30
CASRKDSYGYTF TGTGCCAGCAGAAAGGACAGCTATGGCTACACCTTC . . TRBJ1-2 TRBV6-5
CASTRGQGAGGDTQYF TGCGCCAGCACTCGCGGGCAGGGGGCCGGGGGAGATACGCAGTATTTT TRBD1 few TRBJ2-3 TRBV5-1
CASSPGQGEQYF TGTGCCAGCTCCCCGGGACAGGGCGAGCAGTACTTC TRBD1 once TRBJ2-7 TRBV18
CAWSQGGSDTQYF TGTGCCTGGAGTCAGGGGGGTTCGGATACGCAGTATTTT . . TRBJ2-3 TRBV30
CASSASWPRGEQYF TGTGCCAGCAGCGCCAGTTGGCCCCGGGGCGAGCAGTACTTC . . TRBJ2-7 TRBV9
CASLASQETQYF TGCGCCAGCTTGGCAAGCCAAGAGACCCAGTACTTC . few TRBJ2-5 TRBV4-1
CASRFGGAPGELFF TGTGCCAGCAGATTCGGGGGGGCCCCCGGGGAGCTGTTTTTT TRBD2 . TRBJ2-2 TRBV28
CASSLRAGTARQFF TGTGCCAGCAGCTTGCGAGCAGGGACTGCTCGGCAGTTCTTC . . TRBJ2-1 TRBV5-4
CAWSPKTRPGGVYEQYF TGTGCCTGGAGCCCCAAGACGAGGCCCGGAGGGGTATACGAGCAGTACTTC . . TRBJ2-7 TRBV30
CASSQNPSGGNIQYF TGTGCCAGCAGCCAAAATCCCTCGGGGGGAAACATTCAGTACTTC TRBD2 few TRBJ2-4 TRBV4-2
CASSPDSGNTIYF TGCGCCAGTTCCCCAGACTCTGGAAACACCATATATTTT . . TRBJ1-3 TRBV5-1
CASSFGQGPGGYTF TGTGCCAGCAGCTTCGGACAGGGACCCGGCGGCTACACCTTC TRBD1 . TRBJ1-2 TRBV7-9
CASSEASGRETQYF TGTGCCAGCAGTGAAGCGTCGGGGAGAGAGACCCAGTACTTC . . TRBJ2-5 TRBV6-1
CASSPRRTGANVLTF TGTGCCAGCAGTCCGCGGAGAACCGGGGCCAACGTCCTGACTTTC . . TRBJ2-6 TRBV2
CASSRGGRDQYF TGTGCCAGCAGCCGGGGGGGAAGGGACCAGTACTTC TRBD2 . TRBJ2-5 TRBV3-1/TRBV3-2
CASSLGQNYEQYF TGTGCCAGCAGTTTGGGCCAGAACTACGAGCAGTACTTC . . TRBJ2-7 TRBV28
CATAGRGGTGELFF TGTGCCACCGCAGGGAGGGGGGGCACCGGGGAGCTGTTTTTT . . TRBJ2-2 TRBV19
CASSPGRSTDTQYF TGTGCCAGCTCACCCGGGAGGAGCACAGATACGCAGTATTTT TRBD2 . TRBJ2-3 TRBV18
CASSISQGYGYTF TGTGCCAGTAGTATATCCCAGGGATATGGCTACACCTTC . . TRBJ1-2 TRBV19
CASSIRLPNQPQHF TGTGCCAGTAGTATCAGATTACCCAATCAGCCCCAGCATTTT . . TRBJ1-5 TRBV19
CASNDPGQGTSEAFF TGTGCCAGTAATGACCCGGGACAGGGGACCTCTGAAGCTTTCTTT TRBD1 . TRBJ1-1 TRBV19
CASSGQNEQFF TGTGCCAGCAGTGGGCAAAATGAGCAGTTCTTC . . TRBJ2-1 TRBV12-3/TRBV12-4
CASRGAGTDTQYF TGTGCCAGCAGGGGGGCGGGCACAGATACGCAGTATTTT . . TRBJ2-3 TRBV7-2